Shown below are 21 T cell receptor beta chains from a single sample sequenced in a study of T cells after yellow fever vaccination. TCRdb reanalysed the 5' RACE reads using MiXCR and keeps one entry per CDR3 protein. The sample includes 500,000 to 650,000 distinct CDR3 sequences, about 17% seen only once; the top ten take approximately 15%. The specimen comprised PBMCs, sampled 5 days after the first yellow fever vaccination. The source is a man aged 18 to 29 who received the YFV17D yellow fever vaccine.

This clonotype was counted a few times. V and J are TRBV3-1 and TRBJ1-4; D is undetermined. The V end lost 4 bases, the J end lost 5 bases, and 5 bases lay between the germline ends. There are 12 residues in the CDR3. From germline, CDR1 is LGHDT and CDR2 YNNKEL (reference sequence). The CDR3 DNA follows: TGTGCCAGCAGCCCCAAGAATGAAAAACTGTTTTTT. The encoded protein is CASSPKNEKLFF.

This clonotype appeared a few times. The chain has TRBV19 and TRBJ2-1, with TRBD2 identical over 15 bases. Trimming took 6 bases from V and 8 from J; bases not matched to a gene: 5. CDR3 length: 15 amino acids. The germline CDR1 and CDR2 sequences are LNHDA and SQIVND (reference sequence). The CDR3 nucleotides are TGTGCCAGTAGCCGGACTAGCGGGGGGGCGGATGAGCAGTTCTTC. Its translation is CASSRTSGGADEQFF.

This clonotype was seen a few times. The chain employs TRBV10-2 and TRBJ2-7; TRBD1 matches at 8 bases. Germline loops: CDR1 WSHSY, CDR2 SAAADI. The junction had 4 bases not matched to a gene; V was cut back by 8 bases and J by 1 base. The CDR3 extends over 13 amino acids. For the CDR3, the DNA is TGCGCCAGCGGACAGGGTCGATCCTACGAGCAGTACTTC. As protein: CASGQGRSYEQYF.

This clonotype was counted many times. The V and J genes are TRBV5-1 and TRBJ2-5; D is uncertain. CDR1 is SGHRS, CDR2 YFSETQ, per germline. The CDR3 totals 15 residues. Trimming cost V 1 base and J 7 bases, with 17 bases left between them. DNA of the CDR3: TGCGCCAGCAGCTTGCATGACCCACTTTGGGGGACCCAGTACTTC. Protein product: CASSLHDPLWGTQYF.

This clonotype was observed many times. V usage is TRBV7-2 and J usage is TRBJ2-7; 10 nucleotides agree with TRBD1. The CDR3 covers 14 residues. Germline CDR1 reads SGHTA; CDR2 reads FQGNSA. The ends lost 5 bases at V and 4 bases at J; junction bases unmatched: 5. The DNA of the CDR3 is TGTGCCAGCAGCGCGGGACAGGGGCGTTACGAGCAGTACTTC. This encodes CASSAGQGRYEQYF.

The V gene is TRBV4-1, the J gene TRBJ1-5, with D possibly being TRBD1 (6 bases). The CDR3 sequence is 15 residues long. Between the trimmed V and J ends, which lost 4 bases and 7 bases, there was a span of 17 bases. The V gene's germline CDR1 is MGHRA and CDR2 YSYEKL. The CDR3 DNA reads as TGCGCCAGCAGCCGAGTGCGGGGGGCCGGCCAGCCCCAGCATTTT. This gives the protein CASSRVRGAGQPQHF.

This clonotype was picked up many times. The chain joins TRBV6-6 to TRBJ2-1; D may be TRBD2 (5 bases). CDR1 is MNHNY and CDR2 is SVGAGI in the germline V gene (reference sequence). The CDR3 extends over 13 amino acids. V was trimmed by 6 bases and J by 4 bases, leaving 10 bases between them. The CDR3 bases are TGTGCCAGCAGGGAGGATAGTTACAATGAGCAGTTCTTC. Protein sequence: CASREDSYNEQFF.

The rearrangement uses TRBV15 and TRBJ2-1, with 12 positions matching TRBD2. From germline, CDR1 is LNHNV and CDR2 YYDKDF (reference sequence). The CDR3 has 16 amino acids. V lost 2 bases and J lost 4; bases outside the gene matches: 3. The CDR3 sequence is CATSRTSGGTYNEQFF. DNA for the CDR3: TGTGCCACCAGCAGAACTAGCGGGGGGACATACAATGAGCAGTTCTTC.

The CDR3: CASSPRPGHPNEQFF. For the CDR3, the DNA is TGTGCCAGCAGCCCGAGACCGGGACACCCCAATGAGCAGTTCTTC. This rearrangement joins TRBV7-9 to TRBJ2-1; TRBD1 is a possible D gene (6 bases). The CDR3 covers 15 residues. V lost 5 bases to trimming and J lost 6 bases, with 17 bases between them. CDR1 and CDR2 from the germline V gene are SEHNR and FQNEAQ (reference sequence).

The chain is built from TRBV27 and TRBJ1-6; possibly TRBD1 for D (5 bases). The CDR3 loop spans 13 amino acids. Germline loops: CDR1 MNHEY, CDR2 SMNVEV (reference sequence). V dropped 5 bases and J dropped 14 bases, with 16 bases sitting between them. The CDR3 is CASSPPPGGSLHF. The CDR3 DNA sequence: TGTGCCAGCAGTCCCCCACCCGGGGGGTCCCTCCACTTT.

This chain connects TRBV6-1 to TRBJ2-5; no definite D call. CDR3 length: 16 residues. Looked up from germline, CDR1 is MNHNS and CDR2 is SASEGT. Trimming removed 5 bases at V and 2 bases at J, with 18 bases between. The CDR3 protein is CASSKTLALTQETQYF. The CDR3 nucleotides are TGTGCCAGCAGTAAAACCTTAGCCCTCACGCAAGAGACCCAGTACTTC.

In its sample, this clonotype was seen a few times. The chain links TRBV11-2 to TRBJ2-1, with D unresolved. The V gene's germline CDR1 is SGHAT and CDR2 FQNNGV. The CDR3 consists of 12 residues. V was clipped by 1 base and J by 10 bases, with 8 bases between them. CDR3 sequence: CASSLAQREQFF. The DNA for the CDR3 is TGTGCCAGCAGCTTAGCCCAGAGGGAGCAGTTCTTC.

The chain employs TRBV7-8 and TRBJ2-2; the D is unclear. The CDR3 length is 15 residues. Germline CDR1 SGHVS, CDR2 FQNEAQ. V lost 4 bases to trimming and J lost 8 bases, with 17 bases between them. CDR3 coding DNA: TGTGCCAGCAGCTCCGCACGTGGGCCGGGTGGGGAGCTGTTTTTT. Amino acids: CASSSARGPGGELFF.

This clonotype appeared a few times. In DNA, the CDR3 is TGTGCCAGCTGGTTTGGGGGGGGCCCTAATGAGCAGTTCTTC. This encodes CASWFGGGPNEQFF. V is TRBV6-2 or TRBV6-3 and J is TRBJ2-1, with TRBD2 as a possible D gene (7 bases). There are 14 residues in the CDR3. CDR1 and CDR2 (germline): MNHEY, SVGEGT. Trimming took 8 bases from V and 7 from J, leaving 18 bases between them.

CDR3 bases: TGTGCCTGGGGTCCCGGGACTAGCGGGAAAGAGACCCAGTACTTC. This translates into CAWGPGTSGKETQYF. J is TRBJ2-5 and V is TRBV30; 13 nucleotides align to TRBD2. The CDR3 runs 15 residues. CDR1 is GTSNPN and CDR2 is SVGIG in the germline V gene (reference sequence). V gave up 5 bases and J gave up 3 bases; unmatched junction bases: 6.

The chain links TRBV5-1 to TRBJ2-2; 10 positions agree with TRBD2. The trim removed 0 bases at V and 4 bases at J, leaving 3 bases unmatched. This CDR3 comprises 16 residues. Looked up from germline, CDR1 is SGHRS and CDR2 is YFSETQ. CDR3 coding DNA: TGCGCCAGCAGCTTGGATAGCGGGGGGTCCACCGGGGAGCTGTTTTTT. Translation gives CASSLDSGGSTGELFF.

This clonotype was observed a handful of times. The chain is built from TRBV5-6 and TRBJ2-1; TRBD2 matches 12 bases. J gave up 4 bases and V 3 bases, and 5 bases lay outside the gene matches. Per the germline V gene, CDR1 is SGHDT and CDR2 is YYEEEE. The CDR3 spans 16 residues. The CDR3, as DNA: TGTGCCAGCAGCTCTTATCTAGCGGGGGGGTACAATGAGCAGTTCTTC. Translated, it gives CASSSYLAGGYNEQFF.

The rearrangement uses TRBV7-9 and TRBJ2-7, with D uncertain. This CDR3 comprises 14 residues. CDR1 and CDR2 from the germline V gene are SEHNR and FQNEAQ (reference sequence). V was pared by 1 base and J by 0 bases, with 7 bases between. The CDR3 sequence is CASSLGPNSYEQYF. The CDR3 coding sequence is TGTGCCAGCAGCTTAGGTCCGAACTCCTACGAGCAGTACTTC.

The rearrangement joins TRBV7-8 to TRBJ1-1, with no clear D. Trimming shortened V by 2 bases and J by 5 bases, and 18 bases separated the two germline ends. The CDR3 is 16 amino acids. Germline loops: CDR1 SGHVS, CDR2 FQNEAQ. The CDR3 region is CASSLSTGFTGTEAFF. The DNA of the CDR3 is TGTGCCAGCAGCTTATCCACGGGCTTCACGGGGACTGAAGCTTTCTTT. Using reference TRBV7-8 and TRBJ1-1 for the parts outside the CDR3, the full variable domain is GAGVSQSPRYKVAKRGQDVALRCDPISGHVSLFWYQQALGQGPEFLTYFQNEAQLDKSGLPSDRFFAERPEGSVSTLKIQRTQQEDSAVYLCASSLSTGFTGTEAFFGQGTRLTVV.

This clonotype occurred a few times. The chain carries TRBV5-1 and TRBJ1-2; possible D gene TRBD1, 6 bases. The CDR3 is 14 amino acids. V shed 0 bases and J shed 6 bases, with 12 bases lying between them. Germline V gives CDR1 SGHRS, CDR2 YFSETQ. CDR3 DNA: TGCGCCAGCAGCTTGGATACAGGGTCCGATGGCTACACCTTC. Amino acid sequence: CASSLDTGSDGYTF.

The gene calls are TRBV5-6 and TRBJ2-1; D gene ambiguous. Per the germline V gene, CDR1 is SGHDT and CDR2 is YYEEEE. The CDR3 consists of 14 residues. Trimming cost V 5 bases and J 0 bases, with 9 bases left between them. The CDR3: CASRIQSSYNEQFF. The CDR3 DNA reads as TGTGCCAGCAGGATACAGAGCTCCTACAATGAGCAGTTCTTC.